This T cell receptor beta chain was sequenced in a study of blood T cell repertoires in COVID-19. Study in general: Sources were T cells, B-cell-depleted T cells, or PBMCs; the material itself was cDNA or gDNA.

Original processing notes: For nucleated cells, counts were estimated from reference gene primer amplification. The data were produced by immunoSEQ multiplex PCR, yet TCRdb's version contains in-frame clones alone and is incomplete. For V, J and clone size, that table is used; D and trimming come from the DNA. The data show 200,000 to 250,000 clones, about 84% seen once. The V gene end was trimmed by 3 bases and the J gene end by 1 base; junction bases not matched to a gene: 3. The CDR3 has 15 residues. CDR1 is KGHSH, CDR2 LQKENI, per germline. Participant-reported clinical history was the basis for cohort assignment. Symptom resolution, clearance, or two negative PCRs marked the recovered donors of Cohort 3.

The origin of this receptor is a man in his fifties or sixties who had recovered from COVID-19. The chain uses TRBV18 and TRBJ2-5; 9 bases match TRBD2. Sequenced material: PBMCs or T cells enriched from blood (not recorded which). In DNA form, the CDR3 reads TGTGCCAGCTCACCCCTAGCGGGGAGCCAAGAGACCCAGTACTTC. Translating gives CASSPLAGSQETQYF.